One and the same sample provided the 3 T cell receptor beta chains below, sequenced in a study of CD8+CD57+ T cells in acquired aplastic anemia. The TCR beta profiling, which covered VDJ combination and CDR3 sequence, was carried out using genomic DNA as the template. TCRdb reanalysed the reads using MiXCR and keeps one entry per CDR3 protein. The sample contains a few hundred thousand distinct CDR3 sequences, about 37% of which appear only once. The sequencing input was sorted CD4+, CD8+, or CD8+CD57+ T cells (not recorded which) from PBMCs. These receptor sequences come from a human donor in good health, serving as a control.

This sequence joins TRBV20-1 and TRBJ2-5, with 7 nucleotides matching TRBD1. Looked up from germline, CDR1 is DFQATT and CDR2 is SNEGSKA (reference sequence). After removal of 0 bases from V and 5 bases from J, the junction contained 9 bases not matched to a gene. There are 15 residues in the CDR3. CDR3 amino acids: CSAREPSRGSETQYF. The CDR3 bases are TGCAGTGCTAGAGAACCTAGCAGGGGGTCCGAGACCCAGTACTTC.

The CDR3 DNA sequence: TGTGCCAGCAGCGCCTCTAATAGCAATCAGCCCCAGCATTTT. Its translation is CASSASNSNQPQHF. V is TRBV6-1 and J is TRBJ1-5; D unresolved. The CDR3 is made up of 14 amino acids. The V end lost 6 bases, the J end lost 0 bases, and 9 bases lay between the germline ends. Germline lookup yields CDR1 MNHNS and CDR2 SASEGT.

This clonotype was seen ten or more times. The J gene is TRBJ2-3, the V gene TRBV20-1, with 14 bases aligning to TRBD2. CDR3 size: 15 residues. V lost 5 bases and J lost 6; bases outside the gene matches: 7. From germline, CDR1 is DFQATT and CDR2 SNEGSKA (reference sequence). The CDR3 nucleotides are TGCAGTGCTGCGGGACTAGCGGGAGTCTCGGATACGCAGTATTTT. Protein product: CSAAGLAGVSDTQYF.